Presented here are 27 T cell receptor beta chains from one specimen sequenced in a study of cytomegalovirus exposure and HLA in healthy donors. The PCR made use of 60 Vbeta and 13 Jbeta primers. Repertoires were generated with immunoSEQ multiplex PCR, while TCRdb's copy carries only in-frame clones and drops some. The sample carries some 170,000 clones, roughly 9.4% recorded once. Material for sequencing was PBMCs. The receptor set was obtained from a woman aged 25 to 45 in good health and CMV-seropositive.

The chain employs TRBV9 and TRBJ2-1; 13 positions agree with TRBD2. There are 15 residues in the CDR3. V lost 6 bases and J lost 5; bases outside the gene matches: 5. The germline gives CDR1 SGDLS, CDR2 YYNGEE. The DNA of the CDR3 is TGTGCCAGCACCTCCGGGACTAGCGGGAACAATGAGCAGTTCTTC. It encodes CASTSGTSGNNEQFF.

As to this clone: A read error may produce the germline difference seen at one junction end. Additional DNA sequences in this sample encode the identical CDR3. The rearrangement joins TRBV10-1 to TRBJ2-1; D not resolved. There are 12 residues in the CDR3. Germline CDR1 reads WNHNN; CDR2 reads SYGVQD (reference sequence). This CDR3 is CASSESSYEQFF. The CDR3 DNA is TGCGCAAGCAGTGAGTCGAGTTATGAGCAGTTCTTC.

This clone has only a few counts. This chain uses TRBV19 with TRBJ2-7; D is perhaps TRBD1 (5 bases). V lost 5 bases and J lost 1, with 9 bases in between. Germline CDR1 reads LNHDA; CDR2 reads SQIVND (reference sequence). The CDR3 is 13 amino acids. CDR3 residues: CASSQQASYEQYF. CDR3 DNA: TGTGCCAGTAGTCAACAGGCATCCTACGAGCAGTACTTC.

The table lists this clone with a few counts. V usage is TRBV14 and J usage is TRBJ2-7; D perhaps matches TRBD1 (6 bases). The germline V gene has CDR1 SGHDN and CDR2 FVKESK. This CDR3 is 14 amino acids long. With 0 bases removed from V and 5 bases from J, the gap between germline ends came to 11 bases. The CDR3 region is CASSQDRGIHEQYF. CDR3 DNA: TGTGCCAGCAGCCAAGACAGGGGTATCCACGAGCAGTACTTC.

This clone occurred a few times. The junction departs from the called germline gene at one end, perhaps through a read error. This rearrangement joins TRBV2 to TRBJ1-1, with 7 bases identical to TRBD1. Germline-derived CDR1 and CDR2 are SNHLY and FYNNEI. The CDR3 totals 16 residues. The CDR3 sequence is CASSVQGGRLKTEAFF. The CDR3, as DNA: TGTGCCAGCAGCGTCCAGGGGGGCCGGTTGAAGACTGAAGCTTTCTTT.

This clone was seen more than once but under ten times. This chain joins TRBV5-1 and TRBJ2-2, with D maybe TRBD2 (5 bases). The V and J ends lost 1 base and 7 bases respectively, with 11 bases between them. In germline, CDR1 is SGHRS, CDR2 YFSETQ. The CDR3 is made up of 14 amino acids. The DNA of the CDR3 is TGCGCCAGCAGCTTGTTGTCTAGCAGCGGGGAGCTGTTTTTT. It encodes CASSLLSSSGELFF. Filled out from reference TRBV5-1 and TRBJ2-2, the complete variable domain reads KAGVTQTPRYLIKTRGQQVTLSCSPISGHRSVSWYQQTPGQGLQFLFEYFSETQRNKGNFPGRFSGRQFSNSRSEMNVSTLELGDSALYLCASSLLSSSGELFFGEGSRLTVL.

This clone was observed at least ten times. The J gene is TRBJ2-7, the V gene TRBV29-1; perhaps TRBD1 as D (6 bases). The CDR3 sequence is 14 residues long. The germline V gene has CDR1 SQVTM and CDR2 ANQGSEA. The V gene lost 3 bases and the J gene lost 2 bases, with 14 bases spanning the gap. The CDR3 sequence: CSVEVRDTPYEQYF. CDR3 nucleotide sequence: TGCAGCGTTGAGGTCCGGGACACCCCCTACGAGCAGTACTTC.

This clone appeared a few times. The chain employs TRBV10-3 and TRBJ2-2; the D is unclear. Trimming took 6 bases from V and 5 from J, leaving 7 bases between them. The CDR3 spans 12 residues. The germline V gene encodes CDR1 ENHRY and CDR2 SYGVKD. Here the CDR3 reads CAIRPGTGELFF. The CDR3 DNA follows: TGTGCCATCAGGCCGGGTACCGGGGAGCTGTTTTTT.

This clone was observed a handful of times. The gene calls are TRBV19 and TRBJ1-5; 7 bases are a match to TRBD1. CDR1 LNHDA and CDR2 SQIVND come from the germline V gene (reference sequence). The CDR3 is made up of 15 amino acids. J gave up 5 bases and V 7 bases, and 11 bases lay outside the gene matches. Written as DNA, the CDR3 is TGTGCCAGTAAACCCCCCGACAGGGCTTATCAGCCCCAGCATTTT. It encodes CASKPPDRAYQPQHF.

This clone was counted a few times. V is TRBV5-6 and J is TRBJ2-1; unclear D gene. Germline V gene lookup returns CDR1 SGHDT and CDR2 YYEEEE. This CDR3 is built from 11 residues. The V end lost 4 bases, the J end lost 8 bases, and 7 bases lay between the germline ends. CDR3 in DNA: TGTGCCAGCAGCCCAGGATATGAGCAGTTCTTC. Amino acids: CASSPGYEQFF.

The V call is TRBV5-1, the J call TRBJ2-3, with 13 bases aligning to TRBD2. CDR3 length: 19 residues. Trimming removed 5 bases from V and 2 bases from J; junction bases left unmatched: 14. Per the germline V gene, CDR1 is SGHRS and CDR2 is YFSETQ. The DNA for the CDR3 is TGCGCCAGCAGGCGCACAACCGCGGGACTAGCGGGACCCACAGATACGCAGTATTTT. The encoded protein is CASRRTTAGLAGPTDTQYF.

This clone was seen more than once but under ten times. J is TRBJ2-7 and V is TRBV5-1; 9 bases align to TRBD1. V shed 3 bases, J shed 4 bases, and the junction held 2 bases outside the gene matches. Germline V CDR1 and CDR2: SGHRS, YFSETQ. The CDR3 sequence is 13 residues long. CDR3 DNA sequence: TGCGCCAGCAGCTGGGGGACAGGGTACGAGCAGTACTTC. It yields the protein CASSWGTGYEQYF.

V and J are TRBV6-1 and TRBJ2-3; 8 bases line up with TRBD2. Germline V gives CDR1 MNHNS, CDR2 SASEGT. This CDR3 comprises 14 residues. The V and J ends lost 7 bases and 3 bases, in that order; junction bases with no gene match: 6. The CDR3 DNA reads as TGTGCCAGCAAGCTTAGCGGGATAACAGATACGCAGTATTTT. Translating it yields CASKLSGITDTQYF.

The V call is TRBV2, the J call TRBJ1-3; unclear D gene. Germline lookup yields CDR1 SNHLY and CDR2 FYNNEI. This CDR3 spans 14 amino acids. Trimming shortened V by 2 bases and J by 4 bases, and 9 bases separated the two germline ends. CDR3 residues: CASSEPGVGNTIYF. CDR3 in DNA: TGTGCCAGCAGTGAACCCGGGGTCGGAAACACCATATATTTT.

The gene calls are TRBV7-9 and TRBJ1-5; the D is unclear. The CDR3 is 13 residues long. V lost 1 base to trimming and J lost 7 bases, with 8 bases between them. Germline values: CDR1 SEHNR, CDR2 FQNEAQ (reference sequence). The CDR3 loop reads CASSLGQAQPQHF. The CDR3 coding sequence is TGTGCCAGCAGCTTAGGCCAGGCCCAGCCCCAGCATTTT. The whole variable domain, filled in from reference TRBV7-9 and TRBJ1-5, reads DTGVSQNPRHKITKRGQNVTFRCDPISEHNRLYWYRQTLGQGPEFLTYFQNEAQLEKSRLLSDRFSAERPKGSFSTLEIQRTEQGDSAMYLCASSLGQAQPQHFGDGTRLSIL.

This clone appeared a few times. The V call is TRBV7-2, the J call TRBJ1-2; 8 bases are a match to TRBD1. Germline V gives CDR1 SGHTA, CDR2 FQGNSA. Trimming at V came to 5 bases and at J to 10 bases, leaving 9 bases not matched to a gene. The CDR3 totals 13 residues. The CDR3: CASSPGQGPAYTF. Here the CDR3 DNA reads TGTGCCAGCAGCCCCGGACAGGGCCCTGCCTACACCTTC.

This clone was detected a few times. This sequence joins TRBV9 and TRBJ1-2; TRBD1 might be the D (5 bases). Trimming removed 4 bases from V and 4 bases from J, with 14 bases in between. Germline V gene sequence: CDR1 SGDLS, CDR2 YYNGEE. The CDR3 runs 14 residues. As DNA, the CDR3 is TGTGCCAGCAGCTCCCCCCCGGGGGGCTATGGCTACACCTTC. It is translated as CASSSPPGGYGYTF.

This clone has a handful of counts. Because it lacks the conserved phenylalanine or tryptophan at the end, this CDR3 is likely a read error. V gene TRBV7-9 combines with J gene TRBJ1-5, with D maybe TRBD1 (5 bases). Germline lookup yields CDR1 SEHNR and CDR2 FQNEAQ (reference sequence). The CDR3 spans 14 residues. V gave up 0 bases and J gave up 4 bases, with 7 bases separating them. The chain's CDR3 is CASSLAGGNQPQHL. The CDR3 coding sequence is TGTGCCAGCAGCTTAGCGGGGGGTAATCAGCCCCAGCATCTT.

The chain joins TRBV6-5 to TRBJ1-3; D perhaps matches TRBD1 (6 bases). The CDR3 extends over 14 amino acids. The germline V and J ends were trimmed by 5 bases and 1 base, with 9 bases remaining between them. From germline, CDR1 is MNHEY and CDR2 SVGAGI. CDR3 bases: TGTGCCAGCAGTCCACAGGGTTCTGGAAACACCATATATTTT. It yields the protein CASSPQGSGNTIYF.

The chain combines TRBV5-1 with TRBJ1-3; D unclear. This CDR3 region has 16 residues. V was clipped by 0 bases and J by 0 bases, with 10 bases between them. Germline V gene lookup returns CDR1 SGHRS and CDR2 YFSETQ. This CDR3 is CASSLGPSDSGNTIYF. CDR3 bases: TGCGCCAGCAGCTTGGGGCCCAGTGACTCTGGAAACACCATATATTTT.

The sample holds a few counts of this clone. Here the CDR3 DNA reads TGCGCCAGCAGCCAAGAAACCAGGCTGGATACGCAGTATTTT. Protein product: CASSQETRLDTQYF. The chain joins TRBV4-1 to TRBJ2-3; D is uncertain. CDR1 and CDR2 (germline): MGHRA, YSYEKL. CDR3 length equals 14 residues. Trimming left V 0 bases short and J 6 bases short, with 10 bases between.

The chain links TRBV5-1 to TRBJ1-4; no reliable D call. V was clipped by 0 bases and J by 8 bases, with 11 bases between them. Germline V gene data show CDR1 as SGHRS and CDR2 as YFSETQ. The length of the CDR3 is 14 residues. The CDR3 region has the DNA TGCGCCAGCAGCTTGGGTGTAGGAGAGGAAAAACTGTTTTTT. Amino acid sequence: CASSLGVGEEKLFF.

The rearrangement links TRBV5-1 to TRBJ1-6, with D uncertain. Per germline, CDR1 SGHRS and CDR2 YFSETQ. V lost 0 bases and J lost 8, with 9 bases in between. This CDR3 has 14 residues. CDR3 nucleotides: TGCGCCAGCAGCTTGGGGACTTACTATTCACCCCTCCACTTT. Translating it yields CASSLGTYYSPLHF.

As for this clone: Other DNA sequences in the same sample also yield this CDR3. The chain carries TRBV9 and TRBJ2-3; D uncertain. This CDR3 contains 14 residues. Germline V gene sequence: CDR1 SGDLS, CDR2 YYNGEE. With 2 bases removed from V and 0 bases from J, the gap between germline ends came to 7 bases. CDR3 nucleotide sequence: TGTGCCAGCAGCGTCGGTTCTAGCACAGATACGCAGTATTTT. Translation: CASSVGSSTDTQYF.

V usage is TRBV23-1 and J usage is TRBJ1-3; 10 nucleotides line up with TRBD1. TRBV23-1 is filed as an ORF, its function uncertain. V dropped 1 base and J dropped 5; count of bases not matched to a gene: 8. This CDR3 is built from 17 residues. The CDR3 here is CASSQCQDRGSRNTIYF. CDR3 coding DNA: TGCGCCAGCAGTCAATGTCAGGACAGGGGGTCTCGAAACACCATATATTTT.

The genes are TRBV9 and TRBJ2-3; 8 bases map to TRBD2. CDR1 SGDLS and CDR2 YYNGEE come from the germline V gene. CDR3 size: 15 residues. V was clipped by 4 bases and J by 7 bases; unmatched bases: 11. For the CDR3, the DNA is TGTGCCAGCAGCCATCCGGGACTAGAAATTCATACGCAGTATTTT. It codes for CASSHPGLEIHTQYF.

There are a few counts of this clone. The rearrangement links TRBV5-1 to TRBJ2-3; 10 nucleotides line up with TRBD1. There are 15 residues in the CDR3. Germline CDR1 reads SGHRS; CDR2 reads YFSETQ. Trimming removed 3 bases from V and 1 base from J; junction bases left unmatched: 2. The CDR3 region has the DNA TGCGCCAGCAGCTCCGGGACAGGGGGCACAGATACGCAGTATTTT. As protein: CASSSGTGGTDTQYF.